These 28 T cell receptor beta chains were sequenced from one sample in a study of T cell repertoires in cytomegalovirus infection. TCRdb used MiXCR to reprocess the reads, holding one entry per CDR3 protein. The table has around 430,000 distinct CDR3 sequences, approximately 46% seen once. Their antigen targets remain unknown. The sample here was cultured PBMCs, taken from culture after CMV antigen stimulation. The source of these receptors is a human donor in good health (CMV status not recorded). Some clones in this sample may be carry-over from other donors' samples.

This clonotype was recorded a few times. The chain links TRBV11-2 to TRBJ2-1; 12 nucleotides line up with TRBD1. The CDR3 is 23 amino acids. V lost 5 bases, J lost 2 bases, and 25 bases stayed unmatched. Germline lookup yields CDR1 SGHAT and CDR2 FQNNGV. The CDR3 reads CASSRTGTGGMTGTSRTYNEQFF. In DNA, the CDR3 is TGTGCCAGCAGCCGCACCGGGACAGGGGGCATGACCGGGACTAGCCGAACCTACAATGAGCAGTTCTTC. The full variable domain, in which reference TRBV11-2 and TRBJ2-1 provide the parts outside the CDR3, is EAGVAQSPRYKIIEKRQSVAFWCNPISGHATLYWYQQILGQGPKLLIQFQNNGVVDDSQLPKDRFSAERLKGVDSTLKIQPAKLEDSAVYLCASSRTGTGGMTGTSRTYNEQFFGPGTRLTVL.

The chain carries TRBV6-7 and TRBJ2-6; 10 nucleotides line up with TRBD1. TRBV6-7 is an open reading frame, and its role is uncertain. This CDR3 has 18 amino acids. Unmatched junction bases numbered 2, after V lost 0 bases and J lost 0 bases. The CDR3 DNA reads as TGTGCCAGCAGTTACTCCGGGACAGGGGACTCTGGGGCCAACGTCCTGACTTTC. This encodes CASSYSGTGDSGANVLTF.

The CDR3 nucleotides read TGTGCCAGCAGGGCGACTCGAGATGAGCAGTTCTTC. Residues: CASRATRDEQFF. The chain has TRBV6-5 and TRBJ2-1, with no clear D. V was trimmed by 6 bases and J by 8 bases, leaving 11 bases between them. This CDR3 contains 12 residues. Germline CDR1 and CDR2: MNHEY and SVGAGI.

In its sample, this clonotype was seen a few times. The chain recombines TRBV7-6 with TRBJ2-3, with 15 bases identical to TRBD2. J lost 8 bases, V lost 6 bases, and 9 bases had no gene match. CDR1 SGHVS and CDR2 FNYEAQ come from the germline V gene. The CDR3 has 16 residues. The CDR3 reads CASSRGLAGGQATQYF. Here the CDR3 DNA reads TGTGCCAGCAGTCGAGGACTAGCGGGAGGGCAGGCTACGCAGTATTTT.

The CDR3 reads CASRSHLPNEQFF. The CDR3 DNA reads TGTGCCAGCAGGAGTCATTTGCCAAATGAGCAGTTCTTC. The rearrangement uses TRBV11-2 and TRBJ2-1; D remains ambiguous. Deletions cut 6 bases from V and 7 bases from J, with 13 bases between. Germline values: CDR1 SGHAT, CDR2 FQNNGV. The CDR3 loop spans 13 amino acids.

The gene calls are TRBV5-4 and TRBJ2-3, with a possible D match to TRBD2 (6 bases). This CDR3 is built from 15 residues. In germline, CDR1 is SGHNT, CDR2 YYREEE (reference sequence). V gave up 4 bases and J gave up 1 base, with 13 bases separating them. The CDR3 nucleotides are TGTGCCAGCAGCACCGGGACTGGAGGCACAGATACGCAGTATTTT. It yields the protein CASSTGTGGTDTQYF.

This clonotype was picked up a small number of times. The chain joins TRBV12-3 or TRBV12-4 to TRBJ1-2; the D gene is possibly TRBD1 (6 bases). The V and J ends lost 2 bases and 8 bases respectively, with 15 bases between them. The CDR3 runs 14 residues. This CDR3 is CASSLIRPGGGYTF. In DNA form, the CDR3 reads TGTGCCAGCAGTTTAATCCGACCCGGGGGCGGCTACACCTTC.

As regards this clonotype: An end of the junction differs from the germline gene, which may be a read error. The CDR3 region is CASSPYSYGYRF. CDR3 DNA: TGTGCCAGCAGCCCATACTCTTATGGCTACCGGTTC. The rearrangement uses TRBV12-3 or TRBV12-4 and TRBJ1-2; D not certain. This CDR3 spans 12 amino acids.

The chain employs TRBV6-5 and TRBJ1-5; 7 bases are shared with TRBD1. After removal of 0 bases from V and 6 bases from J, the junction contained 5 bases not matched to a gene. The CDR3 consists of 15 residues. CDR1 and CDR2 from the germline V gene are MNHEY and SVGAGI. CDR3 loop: CASSYSNRGVQPQHF. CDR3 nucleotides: TGTGCCAGCAGTTACTCGAACAGGGGTGTTCAGCCCCAGCATTTT.

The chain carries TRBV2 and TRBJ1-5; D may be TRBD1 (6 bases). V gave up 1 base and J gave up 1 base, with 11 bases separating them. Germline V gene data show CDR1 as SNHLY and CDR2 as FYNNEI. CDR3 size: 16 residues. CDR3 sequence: CASSEEGRGSNQPQHF. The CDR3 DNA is TGTGCCAGCAGTGAAGAGGGCAGGGGAAGCAATCAGCCCCAGCATTTT.

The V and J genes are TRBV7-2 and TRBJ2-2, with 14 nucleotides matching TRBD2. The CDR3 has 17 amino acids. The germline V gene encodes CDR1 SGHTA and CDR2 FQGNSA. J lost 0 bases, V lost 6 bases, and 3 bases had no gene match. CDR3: CASRQGLAGANTGELFF. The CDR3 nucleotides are TGTGCCAGCAGACAGGGACTAGCGGGGGCGAACACCGGGGAGCTGTTTTTT.

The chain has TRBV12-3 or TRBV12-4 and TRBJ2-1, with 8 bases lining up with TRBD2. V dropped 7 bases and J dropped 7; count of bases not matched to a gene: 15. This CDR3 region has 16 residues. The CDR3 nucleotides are TGTGCCAGCACCCTCCTAAAGAAGCGGGGGTTGAATGAGCAGTTCTTC. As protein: CASTLLKKRGLNEQFF.

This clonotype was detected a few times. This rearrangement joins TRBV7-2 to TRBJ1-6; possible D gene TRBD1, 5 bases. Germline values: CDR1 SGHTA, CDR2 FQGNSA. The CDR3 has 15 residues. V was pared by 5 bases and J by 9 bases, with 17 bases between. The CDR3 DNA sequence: TGTGCCAGCAGCATGGGACCCGTCACAGGTTCACCCCTCCACTTT. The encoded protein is CASSMGPVTGSPLHF.

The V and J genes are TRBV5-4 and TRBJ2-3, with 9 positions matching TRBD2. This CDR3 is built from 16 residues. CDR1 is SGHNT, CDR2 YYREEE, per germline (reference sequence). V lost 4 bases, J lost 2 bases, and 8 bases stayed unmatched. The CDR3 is CASSDKTSGFTDTQYF. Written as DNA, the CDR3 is TGTGCCAGCAGCGACAAGACTAGCGGATTCACAGATACGCAGTATTTT.

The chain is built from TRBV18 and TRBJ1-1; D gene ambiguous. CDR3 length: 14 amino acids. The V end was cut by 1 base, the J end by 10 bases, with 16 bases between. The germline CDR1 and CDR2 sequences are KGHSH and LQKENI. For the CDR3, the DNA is TGTGCCAGCTCACCACTAGACACCTCGGGTCCAGCTTTCTTT. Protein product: CASSPLDTSGPAFF.

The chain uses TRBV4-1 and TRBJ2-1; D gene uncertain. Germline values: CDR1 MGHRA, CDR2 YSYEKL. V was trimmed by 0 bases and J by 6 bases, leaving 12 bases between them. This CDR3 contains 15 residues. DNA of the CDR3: TGCGCCAGCAGCCAAGAAGCCAGGAATATCAATGAGCAGTTCTTC. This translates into CASSQEARNINEQFF.

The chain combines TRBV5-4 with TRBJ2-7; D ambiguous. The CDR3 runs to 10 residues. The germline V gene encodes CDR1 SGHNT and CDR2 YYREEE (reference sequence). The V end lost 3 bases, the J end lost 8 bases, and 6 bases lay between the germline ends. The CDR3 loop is CASSSPKQYF. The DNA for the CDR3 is TGTGCCAGCAGCTCCCCGAAGCAGTACTTC.

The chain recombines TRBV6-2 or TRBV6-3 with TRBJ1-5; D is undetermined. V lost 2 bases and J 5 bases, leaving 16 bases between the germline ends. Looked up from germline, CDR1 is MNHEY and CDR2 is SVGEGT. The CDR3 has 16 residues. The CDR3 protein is CASSYGSPISDQPQHF. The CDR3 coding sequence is TGTGCCAGCAGTTACGGAAGCCCCATATCGGATCAGCCCCAGCATTTT.

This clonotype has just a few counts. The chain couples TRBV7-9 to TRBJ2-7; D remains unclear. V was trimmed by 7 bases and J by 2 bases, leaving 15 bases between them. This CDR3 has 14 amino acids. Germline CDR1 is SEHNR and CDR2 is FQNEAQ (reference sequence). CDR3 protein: CASTHVADPYEQYF. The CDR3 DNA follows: TGTGCCAGCACCCACGTGGCAGACCCCTACGAGCAGTACTTC.

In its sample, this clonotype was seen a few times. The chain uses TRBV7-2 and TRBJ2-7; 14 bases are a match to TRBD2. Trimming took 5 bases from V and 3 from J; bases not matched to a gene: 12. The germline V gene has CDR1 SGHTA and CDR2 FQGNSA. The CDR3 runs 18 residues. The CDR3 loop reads CASSLRGLAGVKGYEQYF. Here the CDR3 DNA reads TGTGCCAGCAGCCTGCGGGGACTAGCGGGAGTAAAGGGCTACGAGCAGTACTTC.

DNA for the CDR3: TGTGCCAGCAGCATAGGACTAGCGGGAGAGTACGAGCAGTACTTC. Protein sequence: CASSIGLAGEYEQYF. The gene calls are TRBV7-6 and TRBJ2-7; 13 bases map to TRBD2. CDR3 length: 15 residues. J was trimmed by 4 bases and V by 5 bases; bases with no gene match: 5. CDR1 and CDR2 from the germline V gene are SGHVS and FNYEAQ. Filled out from reference TRBV7-6 and TRBJ2-7, the complete variable domain reads GAGVSQSPRYKVTKRGQDVALRCDPISGHVSLYWYRQALGQGPEFLTYFNYEAQQDKSGLPNDRFSAERPEGSISTLTIQRTEQRDSAMYRCASSIGLAGEYEQYFGPGTRLTVT.

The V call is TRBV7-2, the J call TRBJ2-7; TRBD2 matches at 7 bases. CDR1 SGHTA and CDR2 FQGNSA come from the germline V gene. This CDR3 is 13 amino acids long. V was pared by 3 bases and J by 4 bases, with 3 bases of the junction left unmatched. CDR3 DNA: TGTGCCAGCAGCTTTCCGGGGGGATACGAGCAGTACTTC. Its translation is CASSFPGGYEQYF.

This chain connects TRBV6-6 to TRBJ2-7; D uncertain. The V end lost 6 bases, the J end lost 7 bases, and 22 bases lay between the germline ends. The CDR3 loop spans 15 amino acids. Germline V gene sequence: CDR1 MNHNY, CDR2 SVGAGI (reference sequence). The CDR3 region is CASRPPLVSSLEQYF. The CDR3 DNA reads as TGTGCCAGCAGACCCCCCCTTGTTTCCTCTCTGGAGCAGTACTTC.

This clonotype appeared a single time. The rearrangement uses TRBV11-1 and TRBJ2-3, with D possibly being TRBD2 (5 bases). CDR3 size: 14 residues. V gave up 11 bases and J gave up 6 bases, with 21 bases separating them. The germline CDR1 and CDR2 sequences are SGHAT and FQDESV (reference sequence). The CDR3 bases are TGTGCCCGACCGGGAAGCGAGAGTATTGATACGCAGTATTTT. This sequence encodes CARPGSESIDTQYF.

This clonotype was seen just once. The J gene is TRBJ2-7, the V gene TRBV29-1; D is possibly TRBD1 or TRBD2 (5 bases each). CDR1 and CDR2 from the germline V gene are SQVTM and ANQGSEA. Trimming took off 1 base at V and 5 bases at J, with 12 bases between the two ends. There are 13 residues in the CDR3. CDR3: CSVEGGSGHEQYF. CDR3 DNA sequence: TGCAGCGTTGAAGGGGGGAGCGGCCACGAGCAGTACTTC.

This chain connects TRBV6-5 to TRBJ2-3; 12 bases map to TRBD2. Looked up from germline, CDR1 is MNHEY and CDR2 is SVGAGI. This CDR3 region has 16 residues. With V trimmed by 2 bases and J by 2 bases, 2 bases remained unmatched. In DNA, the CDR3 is TGTGCCAGCAGTTACCTAGCGGGGGGGATCACAGATACGCAGTATTTT. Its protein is CASSYLAGGITDTQYF.

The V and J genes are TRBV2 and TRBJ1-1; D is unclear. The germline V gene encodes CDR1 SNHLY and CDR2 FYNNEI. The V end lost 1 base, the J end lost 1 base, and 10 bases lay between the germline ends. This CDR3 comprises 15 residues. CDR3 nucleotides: TGTGCCAGCAGTGAAGAGAGGGTAAGGAACACTGAAGCTTTCTTT. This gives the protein CASSEERVRNTEAFF.

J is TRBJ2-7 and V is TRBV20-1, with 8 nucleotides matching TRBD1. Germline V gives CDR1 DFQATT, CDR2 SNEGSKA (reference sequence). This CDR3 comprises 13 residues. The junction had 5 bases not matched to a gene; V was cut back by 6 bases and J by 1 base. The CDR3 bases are TGCAGTGCACGGACAGGGTGGTCCTACGAGCAGTACTTC. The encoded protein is CSARTGWSYEQYF.